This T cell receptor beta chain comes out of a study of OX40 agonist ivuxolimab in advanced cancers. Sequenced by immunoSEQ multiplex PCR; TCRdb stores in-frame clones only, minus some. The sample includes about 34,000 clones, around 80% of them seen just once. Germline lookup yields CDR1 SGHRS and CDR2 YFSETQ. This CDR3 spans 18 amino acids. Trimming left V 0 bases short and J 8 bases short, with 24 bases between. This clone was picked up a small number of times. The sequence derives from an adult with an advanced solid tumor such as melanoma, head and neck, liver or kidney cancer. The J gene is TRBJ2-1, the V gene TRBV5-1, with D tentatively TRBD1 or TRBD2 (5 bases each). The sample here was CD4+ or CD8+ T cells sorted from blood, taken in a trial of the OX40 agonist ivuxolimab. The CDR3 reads CASSLGRGGPSTWDEQFF. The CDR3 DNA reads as TGCGCCAGCAGCTTGGGACGGGGCGGCCCCTCCACTTGGGATGAGCAGTTCTTC. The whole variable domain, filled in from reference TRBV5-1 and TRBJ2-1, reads KAGVTQTPRYLIKTRGQQVTLSCSPISGHRSVSWYQQTPGQGLQFLFEYFSETQRNKGNFPGRFSGRQFSNSRSEMNVSTLELGDSALYLCASSLGRGGPSTWDEQFFGPGTRLTVL.